The 2 T cell receptor beta chains presented below share a single source sample, sequenced in a study of control samples from healthy donors and cancer patients. Generated by immunoSEQ multiplex PCR, the TCRdb table keeps only in-frame clones and is missing some. This sample yields about 95,000 clones, of which 80% to 95% are seen a single time; around 0.9% belongs to the top ten. The sample consisted of blood. All receptors come from a woman in her twenties or thirties in good health.

V is TRBV11-2 and J is TRBJ2-5; the D is unclear. The V end lost 5 bases, the J end lost 4 bases, and 14 bases lay between the germline ends. Germline values: CDR1 SGHAT, CDR2 FQNNGV. The CDR3 runs 14 residues. CDR3 sequence (DNA): TGTGCCAGCAGCGAAGGGTTAGTCACAGAGACCCAGTACTTC. This encodes CASSEGLVTETQYF. Full variable domain (rest looked up from reference TRBV11-2 and TRBJ2-5): EAGVAQSPRYKIIEKRQSVAFWCNPISGHATLYWYQQILGQGPKLLIQFQNNGVVDDSQLPKDRFSAERLKGVDSTLKIQPAKLEDSAVYLCASSEGLVTETQYFGPGTRLLVL.

The chain joins TRBV5-6 to TRBJ1-1, with D perhaps matching TRBD1 (5 bases). From germline, CDR1 is SGHDT and CDR2 YYEEEE. The germline V and J ends were trimmed by 3 bases and 5 bases, with 8 bases remaining between them. The CDR3 spans 12 residues. CDR3 sequence reads: CASSSAGTEAFF. The CDR3 nucleotides read TGTGCCAGCAGCTCAGCAGGGACTGAAGCTTTCTTT.